Listed here are 19 T cell receptor beta chains from one sample, sequenced in a study of T cells in Graves' hyperthyroidism and ophthalmopathy. TCR beta CDR3 regions were amplified from RNA. Carried out on the TCR CDR3, a first-round RT-PCR used the HTBI primer set. TCRdb analysed the multiplex PCR reads with MiXCR anew, one entry per CDR3 protein. There are about 510,000 distinct CDR3 sequences in the sample; 46% occur only once, and around two fifths lies in the top ten. The sample taken for sequencing was peripheral blood or thyroid tissue (not recorded which). These receptors all come from an adult woman with Graves' disease, either hyperthyroidism or ophthalmopathy (not recorded which).

The rearrangement joins TRBV28 to TRBJ1-1; tentatively, D is TRBD1 (6 bases). V lost 8 bases and J 7 bases, leaving 14 bases between the germline ends. The CDR3 totals 12 residues. Germline V lookup: CDR1 MDHEN, CDR2 SYDVKM. This chain's CDR3 is CASSPGVDEAFF. The DNA of the CDR3 is TGTGCCAGCTCACCAGGGGTGGATGAAGCTTTCTTT.

This clonotype was seen at least ten times. The chain recombines TRBV19 with TRBJ1-1; possibly TRBD1 for D (6 bases). Trimming removed 7 bases from V and 3 bases from J, with 12 bases in between. Germline CDR1 LNHDA, CDR2 SQIVND (reference sequence). This CDR3 comprises 13 residues. CDR3: CASNYRADTEAFF. CDR3 coding DNA: TGTGCCAGTAACTACAGGGCGGACACTGAAGCTTTCTTT.

This clonotype has a count of ten or more. The rearrangement joins TRBV20-1 to TRBJ1-4; D remains ambiguous. V gave up 5 bases and J gave up 0 bases, with 10 bases separating them. The germline CDR1 and CDR2 sequences are DFQATT and SNEGSKA (reference sequence). The CDR3 is 14 residues long. The CDR3 here is CSAETAATNEKLFF. Written as DNA, the CDR3 is TGCAGTGCTGAGACGGCTGCAACTAATGAAAAACTGTTTTTT.

This clonotype has more than one count but fewer than ten. This rearrangement joins TRBV9 to TRBJ1-1, with D unclear. CDR1 is SGDLS, CDR2 YYNGEE, per germline. The V and J ends lost 3 bases and 2 bases respectively, with 11 bases between them. CDR3 length: 14 residues. The CDR3 reads CASSGEAGNTEAFF. Here the CDR3 DNA reads TGTGCCAGCAGCGGGGAGGCCGGAAACACTGAAGCTTTCTTT. The full variable domain, in which reference TRBV9 and TRBJ1-1 provide the parts outside the CDR3, is DSGVTQTPKHLITATGQRVTLRCSPRSGDLSVYWYQQSLDQGLQFLIQYYNGEERAKGNILERFSAQQFPDLHSELNLSSLELGDSALYFCASSGEAGNTEAFFGQGTRLTVV.

This chain joins TRBV5-1 and TRBJ1-2; D not certain. CDR3 length: 15 amino acids. Per germline, CDR1 SGHRS and CDR2 YFSETQ. Between the trimmed V and J ends, which lost 5 bases and 3 bases, there was a span of 17 bases. This CDR3 is CASRHPAQVHYGYTF. The DNA of the CDR3 is TGCGCCAGCAGGCACCCCGCGCAGGTTCACTATGGCTACACCTTC.

The V gene is TRBV6-5, the J gene TRBJ1-2; TRBD1 matches at 9 bases. Germline CDR1 is MNHEY and CDR2 is SVGAGI. With V trimmed by 4 bases and J by 6 bases, 6 bases remained unmatched. CDR3 size: 14 residues. The CDR3 bases are TGTGCCAGCAGTTCCACAGGGGGCACGGATGGCTACACCTTC. It yields the protein CASSSTGGTDGYTF.

On this clonotype: One end of the junction is discordant with germline, which a read error may explain. The rearrangement links TRBV7-9 to TRBJ2-5, with a possible D match to TRBD2 (5 bases). CDR1 and CDR2 (germline): SEHNR, FQNEAQ (reference sequence). This CDR3 comprises 13 residues. CDR3: CASSTRTRETQCF. The CDR3, as DNA: TGTGCCAGCAGCACCCGGACTCGCGAGACCCAGTGCTTC. Variable domain in full (rest from reference TRBV7-9 and TRBJ2-5): DTGVSQNPRHKITKRGQNVTFRCDPISEHNRLYWYRQTLGQGPEFLTYFQNEAQLEKSRLLSDRFSAERPKGSFSTLEIQRTEQGDSAMYLCASSTRTRETQCFGPGTRLLVL.

This clonotype was seen only a few times. V usage is TRBV3-1 and J usage is TRBJ2-7; D possibly uses TRBD1 or TRBD2 (5 bases each). V lost 3 bases to trimming and J lost 2 bases, with 14 bases between them. Germline CDR1 reads LGHDT; CDR2 reads YNNKEL (reference sequence). This CDR3 contains 15 residues. CDR3 amino acids: CASSHSGTGTYEQYF. The CDR3 DNA follows: TGTGCCAGCAGCCACTCCGGGACCGGCACCTACGAGCAGTACTTC.

This clonotype was recorded many times. The chain recombines TRBV2 with TRBJ2-5; TRBD2 aligns across 11 bases. Trimming removed 6 bases from V and 5 bases from J; junction bases left unmatched: 8. Per the germline V gene, CDR1 is SNHLY and CDR2 is FYNNEI. This CDR3 has 15 residues. The DNA of the CDR3 is TGTGCCAGCAGCAGACTAGCGGGGTGGGGGGAGACCCAGTACTTC. Residues: CASSRLAGWGETQYF.

V and J are TRBV7-2 and TRBJ1-3; TRBD1 is a possible D gene (5 bases). The CDR3 extends over 17 amino acids. The germline V gene has CDR1 SGHTA and CDR2 FQGNSA. V was shortened by 1 base and J by 0 bases, with 13 bases between the two germline ends. CDR3 nucleotides: TGTGCCAGCAGCTTAGTCAGCAGGGCCTACTCTGGAAACACCATATATTTT. Its translation: CASSLVSRAYSGNTIYF. The full variable domain, rest sourced from reference TRBV7-2 and TRBJ1-3, is GAGVSQSPSNKVTEKGKDVELRCDPISGHTALYWYRQSLGQGLEFLIYFQGNSAPDKSGLPSDRFSAERTGGSVSTLTIQRTQQEDSAVYLCASSLVSRAYSGNTIYFGEGSWLTVV.

The chain has TRBV29-1 and TRBJ1-1; D unclear. The CDR3 extends over 13 amino acids. V was clipped by 4 bases and J by 1 base, with 10 bases between them. The germline gives CDR1 SQVTM, CDR2 ANQGSEA. CDR3 region: CSVVGWGNTEAFF. The CDR3, as DNA: TGCAGCGTTGTAGGATGGGGGAACACTGAAGCTTTCTTT.

This clonotype has a count of ten or more. This sequence joins TRBV5-1 and TRBJ2-5; D is possibly TRBD1 (6 bases). V shed 0 bases and J shed 4 bases, with 16 bases lying between them. Looked up from germline, CDR1 is SGHRS and CDR2 is YFSETQ. CDR3 length: 16 amino acids. This chain's CDR3 is CASSLEIGSRGETQYF. The CDR3 DNA reads as TGCGCCAGCAGCTTGGAAATCGGAAGCAGGGGAGAGACCCAGTACTTC.

This clonotype was observed many times. The genes are TRBV7-3 and TRBJ1-1; no definite D call. With 5 bases removed from V and 5 bases from J, the gap between germline ends came to 12 bases. The CDR3 length is 13 residues. Germline CDR1 is SGHTA and CDR2 is FQGTGA. The CDR3 region has the DNA TGTGCCAGCAGCCGGGTAGCCGAGACTGAAGCTTTCTTT. It encodes CASSRVAETEAFF.

J is TRBJ2-5 and V is TRBV7-2; 7 bases align to TRBD2. With 5 bases clipped from V and 9 bases from J, the junction kept 9 bases outside the gene matches. Germline-derived CDR1 and CDR2 are SGHTA and FQGNSA. This CDR3 is 13 amino acids long. The CDR3 sequence is CASSPRRGGAQYF. CDR3 DNA sequence: TGTGCCAGCAGCCCTCGGCGGGGAGGGGCCCAGTACTTC. Together with reference TRBV7-2 and TRBJ2-5, the CDR3 gives the full variable domain: GAGVSQSPSNKVTEKGKDVELRCDPISGHTALYWYRQSLGQGLEFLIYFQGNSAPDKSGLPSDRFSAERTGGSVSTLTIQRTQQEDSAVYLCASSPRRGGAQYFGPGTRLLVL.

This chain joins TRBV2 and TRBJ2-7; possible D gene TRBD2, 5 bases. Germline CDR1 and CDR2: SNHLY and FYNNEI. The CDR3 sequence is 12 residues long. V was shortened by 6 bases and J by 9 bases, with 15 bases between the two germline ends. The CDR3 loop is CASRADFWGQYF. The CDR3 DNA is TGTGCCAGCAGAGCGGACTTTTGGGGGCAGTACTTC.

The chain joins TRBV2 to TRBJ1-6; 12 bases are shared with TRBD1. V trimming: 8 bases; J trimming: 8 bases; junction bases outside the gene matches: 4. Germline CDR1 reads SNHLY; CDR2 reads FYNNEI. The CDR3 extends over 14 amino acids. In DNA form, the CDR3 reads TGTGCCAGCGGGGACAGGGGGCCGGATTCACCCCTCCACTTT. It is translated as CASGDRGPDSPLHF.

In this sample, this clonotype turned up many times. This chain uses TRBV20-1 with TRBJ2-2; 11 bases are shared with TRBD2. V shed 5 bases and J 7 bases; nucleotides not matched to a gene: 9. CDR1 and CDR2 from the germline V gene are DFQATT and SNEGSKA (reference sequence). The CDR3 spans 15 residues. CDR3 protein: CSALDSGRADGELFF. CDR3 nucleotides: TGCAGTGCTTTGGATAGCGGGAGGGCTGACGGGGAGCTGTTTTTT.

Ten or more counts support this clonotype. The chain uses TRBV20-1 and TRBJ1-5, with 8 nucleotides matching TRBD1. V shed 5 bases, J shed 7 bases, and the junction held 4 bases outside the gene matches. The CDR3 runs to 12 residues. Germline V gene data show CDR1 as DFQATT and CDR2 as SNEGSKA (reference sequence). In DNA form, the CDR3 reads TGCAGTGCTCGACAGGGGAGGCAGCCCCAGCATTTT. Translated, it gives CSARQGRQPQHF.

The CDR3: CATQNQGFYGYTF. The CDR3 nucleotides read TGTGCCACCCAGAATCAAGGTTTCTATGGCTACACCTTC. The chain couples TRBV15 to TRBJ1-2; D is undetermined. Germline CDR1 LNHNV, CDR2 YYDKDF (reference sequence). Trimming took 8 bases from V and 4 from J, leaving 14 bases between them. CDR3 length equals 13 residues.